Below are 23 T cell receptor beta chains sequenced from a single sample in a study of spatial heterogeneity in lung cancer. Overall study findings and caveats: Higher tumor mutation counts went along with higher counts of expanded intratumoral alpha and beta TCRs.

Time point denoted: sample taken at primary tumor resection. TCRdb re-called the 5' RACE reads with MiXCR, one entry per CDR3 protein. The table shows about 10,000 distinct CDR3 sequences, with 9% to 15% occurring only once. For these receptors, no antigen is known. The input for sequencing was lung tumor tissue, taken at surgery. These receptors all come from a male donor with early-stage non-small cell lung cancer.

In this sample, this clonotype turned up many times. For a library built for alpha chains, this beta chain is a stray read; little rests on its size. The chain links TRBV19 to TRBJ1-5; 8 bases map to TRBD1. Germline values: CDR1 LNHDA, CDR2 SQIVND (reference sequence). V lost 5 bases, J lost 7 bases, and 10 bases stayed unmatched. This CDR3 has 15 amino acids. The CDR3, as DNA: TGTGCCAGTAGTTCACAGGGGGTACCATCCCAGCCCCAGCATTTT. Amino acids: CASSSQGVPSQPQHF. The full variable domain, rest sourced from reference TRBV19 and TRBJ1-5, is DGGITQSPKYLFRKEGQNVTLSCEQNLNHDAMYWYRQDPGQGLRLIYYSQIVNDFQKGDIAEGYSVSREKKESFPLTVTSAQKNPTAFYLCASSSQGVPSQPQHFGDGTRLSIL.

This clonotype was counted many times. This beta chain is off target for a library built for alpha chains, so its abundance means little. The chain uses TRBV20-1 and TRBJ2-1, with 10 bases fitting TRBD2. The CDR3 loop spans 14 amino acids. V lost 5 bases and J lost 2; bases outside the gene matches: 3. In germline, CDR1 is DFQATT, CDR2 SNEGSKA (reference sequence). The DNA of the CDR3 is TGCAGTGCTTTACTAGCGGGACCCTACAATGAGCAGTTCTTC. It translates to CSALLAGPYNEQFF.

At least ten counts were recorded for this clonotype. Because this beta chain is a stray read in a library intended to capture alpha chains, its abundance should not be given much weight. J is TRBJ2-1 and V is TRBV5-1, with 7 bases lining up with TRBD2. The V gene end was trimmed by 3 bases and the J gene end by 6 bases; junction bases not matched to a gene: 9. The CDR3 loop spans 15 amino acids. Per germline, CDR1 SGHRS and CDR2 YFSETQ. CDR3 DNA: TGCGCCAGCAGCTCCGGGACTATTTGGGTCAATGAGCAGTTCTTC. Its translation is CASSSGTIWVNEQFF. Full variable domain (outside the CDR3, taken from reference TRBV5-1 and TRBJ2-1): KAGVTQTPRYLIKTRGQQVTLSCSPISGHRSVSWYQQTPGQGLQFLFEYFSETQRNKGNFPGRFSGRQFSNSRSEMNVSTLELGDSALYLCASSSGTIWVNEQFFGPGTRLTVL.

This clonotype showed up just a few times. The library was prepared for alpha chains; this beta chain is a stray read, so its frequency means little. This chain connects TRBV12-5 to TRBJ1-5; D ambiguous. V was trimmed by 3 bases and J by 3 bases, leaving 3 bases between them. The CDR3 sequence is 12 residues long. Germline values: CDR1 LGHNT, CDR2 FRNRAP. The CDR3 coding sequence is TGTGCTAGTGGTTTCCCCAATCAGCCCCAGCATTTT. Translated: CASGFPNQPQHF. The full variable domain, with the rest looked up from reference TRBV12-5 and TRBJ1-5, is DARVTQTPRHKVTEMGQEVTMRCQPILGHNTVFWYRQTMMQGLELLAYFRNRAPLDDSGMPKDRFSAEMPDATLATLKIQPSEPRDSAVYFCASGFPNQPQHFGDGTRLSIL.

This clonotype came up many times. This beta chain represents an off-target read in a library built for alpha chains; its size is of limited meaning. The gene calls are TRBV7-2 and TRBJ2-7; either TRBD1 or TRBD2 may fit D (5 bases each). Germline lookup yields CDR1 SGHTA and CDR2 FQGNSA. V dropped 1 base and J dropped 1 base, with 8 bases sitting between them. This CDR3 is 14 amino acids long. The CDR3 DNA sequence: TGTGCCAGCAGCTTAGGGGGGATTTCCTACGAGCAGTACTTC. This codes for CASSLGGISYEQYF.

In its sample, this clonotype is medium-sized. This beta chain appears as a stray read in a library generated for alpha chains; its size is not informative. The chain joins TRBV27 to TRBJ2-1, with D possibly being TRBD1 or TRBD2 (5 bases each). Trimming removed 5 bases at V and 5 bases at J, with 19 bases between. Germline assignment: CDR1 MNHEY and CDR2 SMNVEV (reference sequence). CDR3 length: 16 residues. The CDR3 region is CASSQNSVGTNNEQFF. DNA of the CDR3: TGTGCCAGCAGTCAGAATAGCGTCGGGACGAACAATGAGCAGTTCTTC.

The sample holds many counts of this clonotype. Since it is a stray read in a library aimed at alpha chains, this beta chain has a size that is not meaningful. CDR3 bases: TGCAGCGTTGTTCTTGGCCAGTCGAACACCGGGGAGCTGTTTTTT. Amino acid sequence: CSVVLGQSNTGELFF. The chain is built from TRBV29-1 and TRBJ2-2; D gene uncertain. Per the germline V gene, CDR1 is SQVTM and CDR2 is ANQGSEA. The CDR3 is made up of 15 amino acids. Trimming stripped 4 bases from V and 0 bases from J, with 12 bases between.

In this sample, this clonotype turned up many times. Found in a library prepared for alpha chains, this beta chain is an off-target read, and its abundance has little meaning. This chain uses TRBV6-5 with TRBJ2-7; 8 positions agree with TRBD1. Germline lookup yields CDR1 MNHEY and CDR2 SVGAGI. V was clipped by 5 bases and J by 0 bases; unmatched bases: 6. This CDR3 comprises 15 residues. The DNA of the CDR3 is TGTGCCAGCAGTGTGGGTACAGGGGGCTCCTACGAGCAGTACTTC. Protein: CASSVGTGGSYEQYF.

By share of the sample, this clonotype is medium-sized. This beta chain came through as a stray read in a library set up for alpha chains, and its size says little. The CDR3 loop reads CASSQDLAADTQYF. The CDR3 coding sequence is TGTGCCAGCAGCCAAGACCTAGCGGCAGATACGCAGTATTTT. The V and J genes are TRBV14 and TRBJ2-3; 7 bases agree with TRBD2. Germline V gene data show CDR1 as SGHDN and CDR2 as FVKESK. V dropped 0 bases and J dropped 4; count of bases not matched to a gene: 1. The CDR3 length is 14 residues.

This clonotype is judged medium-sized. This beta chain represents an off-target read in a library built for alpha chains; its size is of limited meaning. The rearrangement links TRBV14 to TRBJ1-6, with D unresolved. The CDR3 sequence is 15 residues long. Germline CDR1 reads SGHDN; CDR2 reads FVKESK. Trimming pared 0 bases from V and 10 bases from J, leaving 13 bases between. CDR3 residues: CASSQERVAGSPLHF. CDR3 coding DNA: TGTGCCAGCAGCCAAGAACGGGTTGCGGGATCACCCCTCCACTTT.

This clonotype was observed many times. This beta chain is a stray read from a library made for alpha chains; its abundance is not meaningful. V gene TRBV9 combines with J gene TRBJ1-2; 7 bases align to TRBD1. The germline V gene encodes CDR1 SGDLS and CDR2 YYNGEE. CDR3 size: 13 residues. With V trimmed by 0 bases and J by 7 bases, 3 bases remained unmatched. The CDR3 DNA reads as TGTGCCAGCAGCGTAGTAGGGGGCTTTGGCTACACCTTC. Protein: CASSVVGGFGYTF. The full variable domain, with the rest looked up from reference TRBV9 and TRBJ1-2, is DSGVTQTPKHLITATGQRVTLRCSPRSGDLSVYWYQQSLDQGLQFLIQYYNGEERAKGNILERFSAQQFPDLHSELNLSSLELGDSALYFCASSVVGGFGYTFGSGTRLTVV.

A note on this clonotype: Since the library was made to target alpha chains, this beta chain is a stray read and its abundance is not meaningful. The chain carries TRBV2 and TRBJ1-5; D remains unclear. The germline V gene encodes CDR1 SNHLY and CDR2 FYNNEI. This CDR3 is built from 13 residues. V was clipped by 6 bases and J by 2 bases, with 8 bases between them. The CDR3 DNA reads TGTGCCAGCAGCGCAGAGGGCAATCAGCCCCAGCATTTT. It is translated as CASSAEGNQPQHF.

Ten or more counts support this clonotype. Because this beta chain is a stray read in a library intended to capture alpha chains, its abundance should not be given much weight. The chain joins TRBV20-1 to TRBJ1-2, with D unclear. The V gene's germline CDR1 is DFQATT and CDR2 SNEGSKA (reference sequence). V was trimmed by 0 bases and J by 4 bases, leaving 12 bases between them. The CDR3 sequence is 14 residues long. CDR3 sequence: CSARDAQDIYGYTF. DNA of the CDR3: TGCAGTGCTAGAGATGCCCAGGATATCTATGGCTACACCTTC.

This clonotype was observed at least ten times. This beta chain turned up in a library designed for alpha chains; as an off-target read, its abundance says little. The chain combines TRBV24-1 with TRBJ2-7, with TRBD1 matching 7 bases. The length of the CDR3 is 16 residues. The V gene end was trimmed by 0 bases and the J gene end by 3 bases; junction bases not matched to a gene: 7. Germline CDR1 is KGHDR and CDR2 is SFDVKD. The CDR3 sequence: CATSDLLTGPDYEQYF. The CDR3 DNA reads TGTGCCACCAGTGATTTGCTGACAGGGCCCGACTACGAGCAGTACTTC.

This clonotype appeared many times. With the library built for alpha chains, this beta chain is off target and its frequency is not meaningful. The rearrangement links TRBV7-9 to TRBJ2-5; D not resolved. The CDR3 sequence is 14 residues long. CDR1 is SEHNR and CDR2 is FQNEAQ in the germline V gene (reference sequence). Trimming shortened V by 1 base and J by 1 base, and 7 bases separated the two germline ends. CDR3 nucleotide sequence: TGTGCCAGCAGCTTAGGGGCAGTCCAAGAGACCCAGTACTTC. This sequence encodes CASSLGAVQETQYF.

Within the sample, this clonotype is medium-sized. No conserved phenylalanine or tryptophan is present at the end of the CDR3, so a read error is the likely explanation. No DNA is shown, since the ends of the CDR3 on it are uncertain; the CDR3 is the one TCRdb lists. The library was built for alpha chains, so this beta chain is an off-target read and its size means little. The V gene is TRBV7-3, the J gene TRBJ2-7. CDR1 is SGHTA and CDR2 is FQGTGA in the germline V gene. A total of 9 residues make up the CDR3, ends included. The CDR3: CASSLRRSG.

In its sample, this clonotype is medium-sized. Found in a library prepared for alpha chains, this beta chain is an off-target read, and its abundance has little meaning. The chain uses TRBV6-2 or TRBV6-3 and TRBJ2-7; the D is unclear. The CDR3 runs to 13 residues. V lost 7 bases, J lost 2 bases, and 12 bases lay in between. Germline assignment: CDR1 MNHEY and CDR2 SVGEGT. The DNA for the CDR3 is TGTGCCAGCACCGAAGGGAAGCCCTACGAGCAGTACTTC. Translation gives CASTEGKPYEQYF.

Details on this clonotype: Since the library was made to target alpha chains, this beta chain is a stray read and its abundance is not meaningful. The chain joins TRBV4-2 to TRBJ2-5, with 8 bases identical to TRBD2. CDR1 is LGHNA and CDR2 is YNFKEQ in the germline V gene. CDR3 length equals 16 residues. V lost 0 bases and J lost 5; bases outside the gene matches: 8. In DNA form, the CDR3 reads TGTGCCAGCAGCCAAGAGGGCCCGGGACTAGGCGAGACCCAGTACTTC. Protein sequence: CASSQEGPGLGETQYF.

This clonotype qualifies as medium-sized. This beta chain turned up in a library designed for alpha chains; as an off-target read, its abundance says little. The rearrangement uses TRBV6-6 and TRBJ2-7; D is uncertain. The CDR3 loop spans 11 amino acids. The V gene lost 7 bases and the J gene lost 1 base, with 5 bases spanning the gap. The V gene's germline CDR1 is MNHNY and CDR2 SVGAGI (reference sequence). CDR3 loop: CASTTSYEQYF. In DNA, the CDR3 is TGTGCCAGCACGACATCCTACGAGCAGTACTTC.

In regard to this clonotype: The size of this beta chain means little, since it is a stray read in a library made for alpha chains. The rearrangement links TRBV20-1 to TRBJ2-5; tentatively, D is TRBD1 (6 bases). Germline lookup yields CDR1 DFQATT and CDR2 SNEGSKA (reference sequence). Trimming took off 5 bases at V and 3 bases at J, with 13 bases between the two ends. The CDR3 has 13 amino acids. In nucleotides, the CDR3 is TGCAGTGCTCTATGGACAGCCAAAGAGACCCAGTACTTC. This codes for CSALWTAKETQYF.

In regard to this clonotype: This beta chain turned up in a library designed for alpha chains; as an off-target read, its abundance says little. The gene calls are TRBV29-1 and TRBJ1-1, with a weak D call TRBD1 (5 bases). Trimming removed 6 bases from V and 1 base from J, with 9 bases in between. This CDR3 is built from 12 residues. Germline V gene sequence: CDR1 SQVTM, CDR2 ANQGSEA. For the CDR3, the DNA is TGCAGCGTGGACAAGACGAACACTGAAGCTTTCTTT. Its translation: CSVDKTNTEAFF.

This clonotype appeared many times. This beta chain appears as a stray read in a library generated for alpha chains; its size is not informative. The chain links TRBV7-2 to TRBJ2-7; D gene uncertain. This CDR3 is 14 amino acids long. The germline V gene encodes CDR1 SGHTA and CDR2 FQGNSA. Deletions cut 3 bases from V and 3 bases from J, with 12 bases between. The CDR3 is CASSFGQAGYEQYF. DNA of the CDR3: TGTGCCAGCAGCTTTGGGCAGGCCGGCTACGAGCAGTACTTC.

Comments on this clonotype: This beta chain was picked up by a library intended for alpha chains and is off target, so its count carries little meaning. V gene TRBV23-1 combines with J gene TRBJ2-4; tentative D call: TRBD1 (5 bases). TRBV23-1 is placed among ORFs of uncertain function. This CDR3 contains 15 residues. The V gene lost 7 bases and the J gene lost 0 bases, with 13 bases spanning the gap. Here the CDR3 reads CASNFRVSAKNIQYF. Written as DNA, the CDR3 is TGCGCCAGCAACTTCAGGGTATCAGCCAAAAACATTCAGTACTTC.